This TCR beta chain was captured in a study of cytomegalovirus exposure and HLA in healthy donors (dated by TCRdb to about 2017). Notes on the research overall: In an earlier analysis of 450 to 750 of the donors, 250 to 350 Gb of sequence data and approximately 100 million unique TCR beta sequences from about 179 million T cells were reported. An early release covering 500 to 750 HLA-typed donors comprised about 320 gigabases of sequencing data and around 80 million unique TCR sequences. Among the roughly 380 genotyped donors, under 90% belonged to the genetic ancestry cluster associated with self-reported Caucasian donors. The study aimed to test whether cataloging public T cell receptors could reveal signatures of past pathogen exposure. Using immunosequencing, the study profiled T cell repertoires from around 670 subjects and related those repertoires to cytomegalovirus serostatus. Along with the approximately 700-subject first cohort, a separate validation cohort of 120 different subjects was used. To predict cytomegalovirus infection status, the study brought together high-throughput TCR immunosequencing, statistical association of individual TCRs with disease status, and machine learning. In a later analysis, previously published TCR beta repertoires from 500 to 750 donors were re-analyzed and high-resolution HLA genotyping was added so that TCR occurrence patterns could be studied. Rather than drawing on any new phenotypic data, the later analysis identified candidate immune exposures from TCR beta sequences and the way those sequences occurred across donors. An earlier analysis of some 500 of the donors used high-throughput TCR beta sequencing to judge whether each TCR beta V gene segment behaved as functional or pseudogenic. Donor age, sex, ethnicity and CMV serostatus were collected together with the repertoire data. A later genetic analysis took genome-wide SNP genotypes for about three fifths of the 666 donors and used that subset as a discovery cohort. Every repertoire in the discovery cohort had been generated on one and the same sequencing platform. HLA typing included class I and class II loci at four-digit resolution. The number of typed donors differed by locus: 629-630 for A, B, C, DRB1 and DQB1; 500 to 550 for DQA1; approximately 600 for DPA1; and 400 to 480 for DPB1. Because of strong linkage in the cohort, roughly five DR-DQ haplotypes were treated as single units for association and clustering. Among around 400 genotyped donors of the cohort, an average of approximately 250,000 unique TCR beta nucleotide sequences were sequenced per donor, around 18% of them non-productive. The research as a whole found: The earlier analysis of a few hundred of the donors excluded some 15 rarely observed V segments, including chromosome 9 orphons, because counts were too low. CMV serostatus was the only immune exposure information available for the cohort. The authors suggested that the approach could potentially be extended to other disease states and immunological phenotypes. An association between a missense DCLRE1C variant and V-gene and J-gene trimming of TCR beta chains was found in a later genetic analysis and replicated in an independent cohort. A cluster of highly shared sequence variants was judged likely to be a technical artifact of the sequencing pipeline. In a later analysis, HLA-associated TCR beta chains showed more clonal expansion and lower generation probabilities than non-associated chains that were equally common. A later analysis found that most CMV-associated TCR beta chains appeared HLA-restricted, with HLA associations seemingly driven largely by CMV exposure. HLA typing was unavailable for some donors at each locus, so association tests used only the typed subset. Linkage disequilibrium might explain the correlated functional status among segregating V segments, but an unknown experimental factor could not be ruled out. In an earlier analysis of under 600 of the donors, most TCR beta V segments were observed in productive rearrangements about 90% or about 30% of the time, broadly matching IMGT annotations. According to a later analysis, TCR association rates differed among HLA loci, with DRB1 alleles showing the most associated TCRs and HLA-C alleles showing the fewest. Some IMGT-functional V segments, including TRBV6-2 and TRBV6-3, could not be told apart with the 87-base-pair reads, so those segments were excluded. A further reported finding was that TCR beta sequences accurately predicted the HLA-A and HLA-B alleles for most subjects in the first cohort. The cohort was sequenced for TCR beta chains only, and without alpha or paired-chain data the features that could be detected were limited. In a later genetic analysis, fewer N-insertions in productive TCRs were reported among donors in an Asian-associated ancestry cluster than the approximately 630-donor mean. Specific HLA alleles were associated with roughly 16,000 TCR beta sequences at a false discovery rate of 0.05 in a later analysis. Across donors, most TCR sequences were observed very rarely, whereas some public TCRs were present in many individuals. Roughly uniform sequencing depth across donors was assumed in presence/absence analyses, although this assumption may not hold. In both the original and validation cohorts, the classifier was reported to diagnose cytomegalovirus status with high specificity and sensitivity. Assigning TCR associations to individual alleles was difficult when HLA alleles, especially DR and DQ, strongly co-occurred. According to a later analysis, parvovirus B19, influenza, CMV and Epstein-Barr virus appeared linked to several top co-occurrence clusters. The study listed 170 or so TCR beta chains as associated with cytomegalovirus. A few of the identified cytomegalovirus-associated TCR beta chains were confirmed in vitro to be specific for cytomegalovirus antigens.

In total, just over 650 healthy bone marrow donors made up the cohort. Cohort members were all nominally healthy when sampled, although unrecorded immune exposures were likely present. The donor was CMV seronegative and belonged to the group of more than 300 seronegative cohort members. A peripheral blood sample was collected from each donor, and TCR beta sequencing was performed on peripheral blood mononuclear cells. The Qiagen DNeasy Blood Extraction Kit was used to extract genomic DNA from the blood cell samples. The receptor library was made with the immunoSEQ multiplex PCR assay. A mixture of 60 forward primers for TCR Vbeta segments and 13 reverse primers for TCR Jbeta segments was used in the multiplex PCR. The CDR3 region of rearranged TCR beta genes was amplified from genomic DNA with a multiplex PCR assay. The Illumina HiSeq System was used to sequence the amplified TCR beta libraries as 87-base-pair reads. Per the source publication's procedure: In a later analysis, 70 million to 95 million unique TCR beta chains were counted across the roughly 670 repertoires, and roughly 11 million of these chains were shared by at least two donors. Raw reads were error-corrected and collapsed into unique sequences by a nearest-neighbor algorithm in which closely related sequences were merged to remove PCR and sequencing errors. CDR3 sequences were aligned to IMGT reference sequences to assign V, D and J gene segments. For a sequence to be retained, a match of at least six nucleotides was required to both a V gene segment and a J gene segment. Rearrangements were classified as productive when the CDR3 lacked stop codons and remained in frame with V and J, and all other rearrangements were classified as non-productive. Following IMGT convention, CDR3 was defined as the stretch from the second conserved V-encoded cysteine up to the conserved J-encoded phenylalanine. Sequences without an unambiguous match to a single V gene segment were excluded from the earlier analysis of a few hundred of the donors. In an earlier analysis of approximately 590 of the donors, a V segment was called functional when productive rearrangements were above 56.7%, and segregating when the standard deviation between donors exceeded 5%. A statistical classification framework was built for diagnosing cytomegalovirus status from the catalog of TCR beta chain sequences. A later analysis assigned V and J genes by comparing TCR nucleotide sequences with IMGT/GENE-DB human TR gene sequences. The TCRdist pipeline was used in a later analysis to assign CDR3 sequences and most-parsimonious VDJ recombination scenarios. In a later analysis, each TCR beta chain was defined by its CDR3 amino acid sequence together with its V-gene family, and reads lacking a unique V-gene family were excluded. To address suspected cross-contamination and a sequencing artifact, a later analysis removed approximately 590 highly shared, low-generation-probability nucleotide sequences. In a later analysis, a clonal expansion index was calculated for each public chain from normalized within-repertoire ranks of inferred template counts. In a later analysis, generation probabilities were computed using a VDJ recombination model fitted to out-of-frame rearrangements, and the results were checked against IGoR. Hypergeometric tests were used in a later analysis to score TCR-TCR, TCR-HLA and TCR-CMV co-occurrence, with a repertoire-size bias correction applied to the TCR pairs. False discovery rates were estimated in a later analysis by permuting HLA or CMV assignments 20 times. In a later analysis, co-occurring TCRs were grouped using DBSCAN, with TCRdist sequence similarity added in when clustering inside HLA-allele-positive subsets. For co-occurrence clustering, repertoires with fewer than 30,000 or more than 120,000 public chains were excluded, along with about five repertoires with anomalous nucleotide sharing. TCRdb carries this immuneACCESS record with in-frame sequences only. Its versions omit some clonotypes, under half of them owing to an unresolved V gene in the studies checked, with the rest unexplained. The V and J calls and clone size were taken over from that table, and D and trimming were inferred from the DNA. The sample table lists 140,000 to 150,000 clones, around three fifths of them with a count of one. The top ten clonotypes cover over 1.5% of the sample.

From cysteine to phenylalanine, the CDR3 is 15 amino acids long. This entry keeps only the CDR3 DNA: 45 bases, framed from base 1. For CDR1 and CDR2, the germline V gene lists KGHSH and LQKENI. The germline ends are 10 bases apart after V is trimmed by 2 bases and J by 1 base. A word on this clone: Its binding antigen is unknown. Base qualities are missing; no much larger clone stands one base away.

In this chain, TRBV18 is recombined with TRBJ2-3, with the D gene not clear enough to name. Sequencing was performed on PBMCs. The receptor's source is a male donor in good health and CMV-seronegative. The CDR3 in this case is CASSPISQGTDTQYF. The DNA reads as follows: TGTGCCAGCTCACCAATTTCCCAGGGCACAGATACGCAGTATTTT.